The next 25 T cell receptor beta chains were all read from a single sample in a study of blood T cell repertoires in COVID-19. Assay: immunoSEQ multiplex PCR; the TCRdb copy retains only in-frame clones and omits some. The sample includes about 190,000 clones, around 90% of them seen just once. The sample consisted of peripheral blood. The receptors here all came from a man in his fifties with acute or convalescent COVID-19.

The gene calls are TRBV4-3 and TRBJ2-3; perhaps TRBD2 as D (5 bases). Germline V CDR1 and CDR2: LGHNA, YSLEER. The CDR3 covers 13 residues. V was cut by 4 bases and J by 4 bases, with 9 bases left in between. The CDR3 here is CASSLRGSDTQYF. The CDR3 DNA follows: TGCGCCAGCAGCCTCCGGGGTTCAGATACGCAGTATTTT.

CDR3 residues: CAGRDGENTEAFF. The CDR3 DNA sequence: TGTGCCGGGAGGGACGGAGAGAACACTGAAGCTTTCTTT. This chain joins TRBV2 and TRBJ1-1, with D possibly matching TRBD1 (5 bases). V was clipped by 11 bases and J by 1 base, with 14 bases between them. Germline CDR1 and CDR2: SNHLY and FYNNEI. This CDR3 has 13 amino acids.

J is TRBJ1-1 and V is TRBV4-2, with 7 positions matching TRBD1. This CDR3 has 14 amino acids. CDR1 and CDR2 from the germline V gene are LGHNA and YNFKEQ. Germline trimming cut 7 bases from V and 3 bases from J; bases unmatched to any gene: 8. The CDR3 DNA sequence: TGTGCCAGCACGTCCGGGACAGTGTACACTGAAGCTTTCTTT. Its protein is CASTSGTVYTEAFF.

This clone has more than one count but fewer than ten. The V and J genes are TRBV21-1 and TRBJ2-7; no check of the table's D call, TRBD2, against the DNA was made. TRBV21-1 is shown as a pseudogene. The CDR3 length is 16 residues. CDR3 in DNA: TGTGCCAGCAGCAAAGCGCTTTTGCGGGAGCCCCACGAGCAGTACTTC. Its translation is CASSKALLREPHEQYF.

As concerns this clone: At one of its ends the junction is not consistent with the germline gene, which may arise from a read error. V usage is TRBV10-3 and J usage is TRBJ2-7, with D tentatively TRBD1 or TRBD2 (6 bases each). The CDR3 length is 14 residues. Looked up from germline, CDR1 is ENHRY and CDR2 is SYGVKD. The DNA of the CDR3 is TGTGTCATCAGGGGACTCGCCGGATCTTACGAGCAGTACTTC. Translation gives CVIRGLAGSYEQYF.

The chain couples TRBV6-1 to TRBJ2-7; possible D gene TRBD2, 6 bases. The V gene lost 0 bases and the J gene lost 6 bases, with 9 bases spanning the gap. This CDR3 spans 13 amino acids. Germline assignment: CDR1 MNHNS and CDR2 SASEGT. The CDR3 is CASSEAYGGEQYV. CDR3 nucleotide sequence: TGTGCCAGCAGTGAAGCGTACGGGGGCGAGCAGTACGTC.

The rearrangement joins TRBV7-2 to TRBJ2-1; 7 bases agree with TRBD2. The germline CDR1 and CDR2 sequences are SGHTA and FQGNSA. The CDR3 contains 16 residues. The V gene end was trimmed by 6 bases and the J gene end by 2 bases; junction bases not matched to a gene: 10. The CDR3 bases are TGTGCCAGCAGTAGAGGTGGAGCGGGGACCTACAATGAGCAGTTCTTC. This codes for CASSRGGAGTYNEQFF.

The chain uses TRBV28 and TRBJ1-5; D is perhaps TRBD1 (6 bases). The CDR3 length is 14 residues. Germline CDR1 and CDR2: MDHEN and SYDVKM. The ends were cut back, 5 bases at V and 6 bases at J, with 14 bases in the middle. The DNA of the CDR3 is TGTGCCAGCAGTGCCGGTGGGGGGGCTCAGCCCCAGCATTTT. Translation gives CASSAGGGAQPQHF.

The chain has TRBV10-3 and TRBJ1-1; 7 bases line up with TRBD1. Germline CDR1 and CDR2: ENHRY and SYGVKD. The CDR3 sequence is 13 residues long. With 5 bases clipped from V and 3 bases from J, the junction kept 3 bases outside the gene matches. CDR3 loop: CAISNTGDTEAFF. In nucleotides, the CDR3 is TGTGCCATCAGTAATACAGGGGACACTGAAGCTTTCTTT.

V and J are TRBV28 and TRBJ1-2; D remains unclear. The V gene lost 4 bases and the J gene lost 5 bases, with 8 bases spanning the gap. The germline CDR1 and CDR2 sequences are MDHEN and SYDVKM. The CDR3 has 12 amino acids. The CDR3 bases are TGTGCCAGCAGTTCTCAGACTTATGGCTACACCTTC. It translates to CASSSQTYGYTF.

The gene calls are TRBV25-1 and TRBJ1-1; 7 positions match TRBD1. V trimming: 5 bases; J trimming: 5 bases; junction bases outside the gene matches: 5. Germline assignment: CDR1 MGHDK and CDR2 SYGVNS. This CDR3 is 13 amino acids long. The CDR3 DNA reads TGTGCCAGCAGTAAGACAGGGTGGACTGAAGCTTTCTTT. It translates to CASSKTGWTEAFF. Supplemented by reference TRBV25-1 and TRBJ1-1, the full variable domain reads EADIYQTPRYLVIGTGKKITLECSQTMGHDKMYWYQQDPGMELHLIHYSYGVNSTEKGDLSSESTVSRIRTEHFPLTLESARPSHTSQYLCASSKTGWTEAFFGQGTRLTVV.

The chain couples TRBV28 to TRBJ2-7, with D perhaps TRBD1 (6 bases). V was clipped by 6 bases and J by 2 bases, with 17 bases between them. Germline lookup yields CDR1 MDHEN and CDR2 SYDVKM. CDR3 length: 15 amino acids. The CDR3 coding sequence is TGTGCCAGCAGCAGGCCTCCGGGACAACCCTACGAGCAGTACTTC. Translated: CASSRPPGQPYEQYF.

The V and J genes are TRBV7-2 and TRBJ2-3; TRBD2 aligns across 8 bases. There are 15 residues in the CDR3. The V segment lost 4 bases and the J segment 0 bases; nucleotides outside the gene matches: 3. The germline V gene has CDR1 SGHTA and CDR2 FQGNSA. The CDR3 reads CASSSSGYSTDTQYF. CDR3 DNA: TGTGCCAGCAGCTCTAGCGGGTATAGCACAGATACGCAGTATTTT.

The chain combines TRBV2 with TRBJ1-2, with D unresolved. Looked up from germline, CDR1 is SNHLY and CDR2 is FYNNEI. The V gene lost 3 bases and the J gene lost 0 bases, with 5 bases spanning the gap. This CDR3 comprises 13 residues. The chain's CDR3 is CASSEFTNYGYTF. In nucleotides, the CDR3 is TGTGCCAGCAGTGAGTTCACTAACTATGGCTACACCTTC. Variable domain in full (rest from reference TRBV2 and TRBJ1-2): EPEVTQTPSHQVTQMGQEVILRCVPISNHLYFYWYRQILGQKVEFLVSFYNNEISEKSEIFDDQFSVERPDGSNFTLKIRSTKLEDSAMYFCASSEFTNYGYTFGSGTRLTVV.

This chain links TRBV5-5 with TRBJ1-4, with TRBD1 matching 9 bases. Unmatched junction bases numbered 4, after V lost 3 bases and J lost 7 bases. The germline V gene encodes CDR1 SGHKS and CDR2 YYEKEE (reference sequence). This CDR3 is 14 amino acids long. As DNA, the CDR3 is TGTGCCAGCAGCTCCGGGACAGGGATTGAAAAACTGTTTTTT. Translation: CASSSGTGIEKLFF.

This clone was detected a few times. This chain joins TRBV5-1 and TRBJ2-7, with 8 bases fitting TRBD1. V was pared by 5 bases and J by 3 bases, with 4 bases of the junction left unmatched. The germline CDR1 and CDR2 sequences are SGHRS and YFSETQ. The CDR3 totals 13 residues. The CDR3 bases are TGCGCCAGCAGACAAGGACAGGGCTACGAGCAGTACGTC. Residues: CASRQGQGYEQYV.

The CDR3 DNA reads TGTGCCAGCAGTGCGCTAGGACAGGGGGCATCTGGGGCCAACGTCCTGACTTTC. Its translation is CASSALGQGASGANVLTF. The J gene is TRBJ2-6, the V gene TRBV2; 11 bases align to TRBD1. The length of the CDR3 is 18 residues. The trim removed 4 bases at V and 1 base at J, leaving 6 bases unmatched. Germline lookup yields CDR1 SNHLY and CDR2 FYNNEI.

The DNA of the CDR3 is TGTGCCAGCACGGAAATGAGGAGGGAGCTGTTTTTT. It codes for CASTEMRRELFF. The chain combines TRBV5-8 with TRBJ2-2; no reliable D call. Trimming stripped 6 bases from V and 9 bases from J, with 12 bases between. The CDR3 totals 12 residues. The germline CDR1 and CDR2 sequences are SGHTS and YDEGEE. The whole variable domain, filled in from reference TRBV5-8 and TRBJ2-2, reads EAGVTQSPTHLIKTRGQQATLRCSPISGHTSVYWYQQALGLGLQFLLWYDEGEERNRGNFPPRFSGRQFPNYSSELNVNALELEDSALYLCASTEMRRELFFGEGSRLTVL.

In this sample, this clone turned up once. The chain is built from TRBV4-1 and TRBJ1-2; D ambiguous. Per germline, CDR1 MGHRA and CDR2 YSYEKL. The CDR3 length is 15 residues. V was shortened by 0 bases and J by 4 bases, with 12 bases between the two germline ends. In nucleotides, the CDR3 is TGCGCCAGCAGCCAAGATGGCTCGACAAGCTATGGCTACACCTTC. Its protein is CASSQDGSTSYGYTF.

The chain has TRBV6-6 and TRBJ2-7; D unclear. Germline values: CDR1 MNHNY, CDR2 SVGAGI (reference sequence). The CDR3 spans 14 residues. V lost 0 bases, J lost 0 bases, and 6 bases lay in between. The CDR3 DNA sequence: TGTGCCAGCAGTTACTCGTCCAGCTCCTACGAGCAGTACGTC. It specifies CASSYSSSSYEQYV.

The genes are TRBV5-4 and TRBJ2-7, with D perhaps matching TRBD1 (6 bases). V was shortened by 4 bases and J by 3 bases, with 20 bases between the two germline ends. The V gene's germline CDR1 is SGHNT and CDR2 YYREEE (reference sequence). The CDR3 totals 16 residues. The CDR3 spells CASSAPSGTPNYEQYF. The CDR3 DNA sequence: TGTGCCAGCAGCGCTCCCTCCGGGACACCTAACTACGAGCAGTACTTC.

The rearrangement uses TRBV6-2 or TRBV6-3 and TRBJ1-5, with 7 bases that match TRBD1. CDR1 is MNHEY and CDR2 is SVGEGT in the germline V gene. The CDR3 length is 16 residues. Losses at the gene ends were 2 bases for V and 6 bases for J; bases not matched to a gene: 10. In nucleotides, the CDR3 is TGTGCCAGCAGTTACCGGAATGACAGGGTCGCTCAGCCCCAGCATTTT. Amino acid sequence: CASSYRNDRVAQPQHF.

The chain uses TRBV19 and TRBJ1-1; D possibly corresponds to TRBD1 (6 bases). Germline CDR1 LNHDA, CDR2 SQIVND (reference sequence). Trimming left V 4 bases short and J 0 bases short, with 12 bases between. This CDR3 has 15 amino acids. The CDR3: CASSTFRGVNTEAFF. The DNA for the CDR3 is TGTGCCAGTAGTACCTTCAGGGGAGTGAACACTGAAGCTTTCTTT.

CDR3 region: CASSSTGTNTGELFF. The CDR3 DNA follows: TGTGCCAGCAGCAGCACCGGGACGAACACCGGGGAGCTGTTTTTT. The J gene is TRBJ2-2, the V gene TRBV7-9, with a tentative D call TRBD2 (5 bases). CDR3 length: 15 amino acids. The ends were cut back, 5 bases at V and 0 bases at J, with 10 bases in the middle. Germline CDR1 SEHNR, CDR2 FQNEAQ (reference sequence).

The chain employs TRBV4-3 and TRBJ1-4; 9 bases line up with TRBD1. Germline-derived CDR1 and CDR2 are LGHNA and YSLEER. The V segment lost 3 bases and the J segment 4 bases; nucleotides outside the gene matches: 3. The CDR3 sequence is 15 residues long. The CDR3: CASSQGDRDNEKLFF. The DNA for the CDR3 is TGCGCCAGCAGCCAGGGGGACAGGGATAATGAAAAACTGTTTTTT.